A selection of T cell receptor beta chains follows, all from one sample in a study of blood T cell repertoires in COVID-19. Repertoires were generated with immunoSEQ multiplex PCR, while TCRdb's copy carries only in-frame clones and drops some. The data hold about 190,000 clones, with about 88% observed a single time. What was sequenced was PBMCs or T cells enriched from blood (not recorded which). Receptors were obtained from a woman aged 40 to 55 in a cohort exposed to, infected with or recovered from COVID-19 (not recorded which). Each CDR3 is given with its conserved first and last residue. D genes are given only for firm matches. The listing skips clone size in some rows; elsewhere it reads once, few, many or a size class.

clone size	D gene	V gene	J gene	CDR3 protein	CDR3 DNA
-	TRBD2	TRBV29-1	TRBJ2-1	CSVPSGSSYNEQFF	TGCAGCGTTCCTAGCGGTAGCTCCTACAATGAGCAGTTCTTC
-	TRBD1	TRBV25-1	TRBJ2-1	CASKARTGDNEQFF	TGTGCCAGCAAGGCAAGGACAGGGGACAATGAGCAGTTCTTC
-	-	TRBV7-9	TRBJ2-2	CASSLMRDTGELFF	TGTGCCAGCAGCTTAATGCGGGACACCGGGGAGCTGTTTTTT
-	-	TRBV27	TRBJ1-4	CASSLRQGNEKLFF	TGTGCCAGCAGTTTAAGGCAGGGTAATGAAAAACTGTTTTTT
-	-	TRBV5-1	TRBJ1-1	CASSLGGNSEAFF	TGCGCCAGCAGCCTGGGCGGGAACAGTGAAGCTTTCTTT
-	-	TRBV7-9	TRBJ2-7	CASSLVQGSSYEQYF	TGTGCCAGCAGCTTAGTGCAGGGAAGCTCCTACGAGCAGTACTTC
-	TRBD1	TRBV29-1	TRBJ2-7	CSATPGTGGLYEQYF	TGCAGCGCCACCCCGGGGACAGGGGGCCTCTACGAGCAGTACTTC
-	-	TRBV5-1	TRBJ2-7	CASSLRREILSEDEQYF	TGCGCCAGCAGCTTGAGGAGAGAGATACTCTCGGAGGACGAGCAGTACTTC
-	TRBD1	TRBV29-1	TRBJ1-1	CSAYRGLGTEAFF	TGCAGCGCGTACAGGGGATTGGGCACTGAAGCTTTCTTT
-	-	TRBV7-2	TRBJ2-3	CASQRVFRDTQYF	TGTGCCAGCCAACGGGTGTTTCGTGATACGCAGTATTTT
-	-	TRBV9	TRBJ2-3	CASSVDGVPDTQYF	TGTGCCAGCAGCGTAGACGGGGTCCCCGATACGCAGTATTTT
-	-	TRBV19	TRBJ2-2	CASSIVETGNTGELFF	TGTGCCAGTAGTATAGTCGAGACAGGTAACACCGGGGAGCTGTTTTTT
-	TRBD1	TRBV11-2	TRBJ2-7	CASSLEVRQGPEYEQYF	TGTGCCAGCAGCTTAGAAGTTAGACAGGGCCCCGAATACGAGCAGTACTTC
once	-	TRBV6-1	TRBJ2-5	CASSGNFQGKTRETQYF	TGTGCCAGCAGTGGAAACTTTCAGGGGAAGACTCGAGAGACCCAGTACTTC
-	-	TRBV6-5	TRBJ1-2	CASSYSYNYGYTF	TGTGCCAGCAGTTACAGCTATAACTATGGCTACACCTTC
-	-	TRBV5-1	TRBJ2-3	CASSTDTPGTDTQYF	TGCGCCAGCAGCACTGACACGCCGGGCACAGATACGCAGTATTTT
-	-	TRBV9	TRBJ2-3	CASSVGHFTDTQYF	TGTGCCAGCAGCGTAGGACACTTCACAGATACGCAGTATTTT
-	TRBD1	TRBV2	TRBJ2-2	CASSVLAGGPGELFF	TGTGCCAGCAGTGTGTTGGCAGGGGGCCCCGGGGAGCTGTTTTTT
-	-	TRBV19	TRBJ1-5	CASRYSNQPQHF	TGTGCCAGCAGGTATAGCAATCAGCCCCAGCATTTT
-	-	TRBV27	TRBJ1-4	CASSLREGTNEKLFF	TGTGCCAGCAGTTTGAGGGAGGGAACTAATGAAAAACTGTTTTTT
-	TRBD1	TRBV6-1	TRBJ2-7	CASSDVIQGTGGSLRYEQYF	TGTGCCAGCAGTGATGTTATTCAGGGGACAGGGGGATCCCTACGCTACGAGCAGTACTTC
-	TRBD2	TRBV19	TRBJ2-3	CASSMDRSGVQGDTQYF	TGTGCCAGTAGTATGGATAGAAGCGGGGTCCAGGGAGATACGCAGTATTTT
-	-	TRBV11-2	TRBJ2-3	CASSAGKASSDTQYF	TGTGCCAGCAGCGCCGGGAAGGCTAGCTCGGATACGCAGTATTTT
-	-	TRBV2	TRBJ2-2	CASSAPAGPGELFF	TGTGCCAGCAGTGCCCCGGCAGGGCCCGGGGAGCTGTTTTTT
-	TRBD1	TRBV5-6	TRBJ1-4	CASSPRDRAEKLFF	TGTGCCAGCAGCCCCCGGGACAGGGCGGAAAAACTGTTTTTT
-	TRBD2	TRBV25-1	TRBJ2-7	CARRLAGMYEQYF	TGTGCCAGGAGACTAGCGGGAATGTACGAGCAGTACTTC
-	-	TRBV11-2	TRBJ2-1	CASKPLNNEQFF	TGTGCCAGCAAACCTCTAAACAATGAGCAGTTCTTC
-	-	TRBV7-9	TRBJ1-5	CASSPPSWAENQPQHF	TGTGCCAGCAGCCCCCCAAGTTGGGCCGAGAATCAGCCCCAGCATTTT
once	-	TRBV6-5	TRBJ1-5	CASTQGNQPQHF	TGTGCCAGCACCCAGGGTAATCAGCCCCAGCATTTT
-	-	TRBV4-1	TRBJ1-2	CASSQGRTANYGYTF	TGCGCCAGCAGCCAAGGAAGAACAGCTAACTATGGCTACACCTTC
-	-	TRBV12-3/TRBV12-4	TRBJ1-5	CASSLGSQPQHF	TGTGCCAGCAGTTTAGGGAGTCAGCCCCAGCATTTT
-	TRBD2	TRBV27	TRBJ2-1	CASSLLGRGGSWDNEQFF	TGTGCCAGCAGTTTGTTGGGGCGGGGGGGTAGTTGGGACAATGAGCAGTTCTTC
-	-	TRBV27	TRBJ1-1	CASSLPPAVGGEAFF	TGTGCCAGCAGTTTACCCCCCGCCGTGGGGGGTGAAGCTTTCTTT
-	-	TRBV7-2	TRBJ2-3	CASSLRRSSTDTQYF	TGTGCCAGCAGCTTAAGGCGGTCTAGCACAGATACGCAGTATTTT
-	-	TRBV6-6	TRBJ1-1	CASQQGNTEAFF	TGTGCCAGCCAACAGGGGAACACTGAAGCTTTCTTT
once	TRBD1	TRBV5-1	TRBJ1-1	CASSPTGRNTEAFF	TGCGCCAGCAGCCCGACAGGGAGGAACACTGAAGCTTTCTTT
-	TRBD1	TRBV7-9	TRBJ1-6	CASSLGTGRMSPLHF	TGTGCCAGCAGCTTAGGGACAGGGAGGATGTCACCCCTCCACTTT
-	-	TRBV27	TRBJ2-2	CASSLFNTGELFF	TGTGCCAGCAGTCTCTTTAACACCGGGGAGCTGTTTTTT
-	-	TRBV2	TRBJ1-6	CASSERGARNSPLHF	TGTGCCAGCAGCGAGCGGGGGGCACGGAATTCACCCCTCCACTTT
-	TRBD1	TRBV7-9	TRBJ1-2	CASSPRDRVEALDGYTF	TGTGCCAGCAGCCCCCGGGACAGGGTAGAAGCCTTAGATGGCTACACCTTC
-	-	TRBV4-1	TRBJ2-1	CASSQVAQGLYNEQFF	TGCGCCAGCAGCCAAGTAGCGCAGGGGCTATACAATGAGCAGTTCTTC